This TCR beta chain derives from a study of spatial heterogeneity in lung cancer. Study overall: There were, on average, more than 9.5 raw-read appearances for each unique TCR and UMI combination.

Time point: blood at routine non-recurrence follow-up after resection. Whole RNA, which was extracted from tumor, nontumor lung tissue or frozen PBMC, was sequenced without any cell sorting. Findings and caveats of the study: In blood, ubiquitous expanded tumor TCRs appeared more at resection than follow-up.

TCRdb ran MiXCR on the 5' RACE reads and lists one entry per CDR3 protein. The sample has more than 75,000 distinct CDR3 sequences, less than 20% seen once; the top ten hold about a fifth. Concerning this clonotype itself: What it recognizes is unknown.

Germline assignment: CDR1 SGHTA and CDR2 FQGNSA. The V gene lost 5 bases and the J gene lost 4 bases, with 6 bases spanning the gap. The CDR3 totals 11 residues. This chain joins TRBV7-2 and TRBJ2-7; D is unclear. This TCR was recovered from a male donor with early-stage non-small cell lung cancer. Source: PBMCs, taken at follow-up. The CDR3 region is CASSLKYEQYF. The CDR3 DNA follows: TGTGCCAGCAGCCTAAAGTACGAGCAGTACTTC.